The sequence of this T cell receptor beta chain was determined in a study of response to subunit inactivated influenza vaccine. Each CDR3 protein is one row after TCRdb ran MiXCR on the RT-PCR reads. The sample lists fewer than 650,000 distinct CDR3 sequences; 13% were seen once. This clonotype was recorded at least ten times. The sample here was PBMCs from blood, taken roughly 45 days after vaccination. The source is a man aged 50 or older who received an inactivated influenza vaccine.

Written as DNA, the CDR3 is TGTGCCAGCAGCTTAGCGCATGAGCAGTTCTTC. Its protein is CASSLAHEQFF. This rearrangement joins TRBV7-8 to TRBJ2-1, with no clear D. Trimming cost V 0 bases and J 8 bases, with 2 bases left between them. Germline values: CDR1 SGHVS, CDR2 FQNEAQ. This CDR3 region has 11 residues. Drawing the rest from reference TRBV7-8 and TRBJ2-1, the complete variable domain is GAGVSQSPRYKVAKRGQDVALRCDPISGHVSLFWYQQALGQGPEFLTYFQNEAQLDKSGLPSDRFFAERPEGSVSTLKIQRTQQEDSAVYLCASSLAHEQFFGPGTRLTVL.